This TCR beta chain was profiled in a study of OX40 agonist ivuxolimab in advanced cancers. Overall study: Patients were treated with intravenous ivuxolimab, dosed at 0.01 to 10 mg/kg and infused every 2 weeks.

Worth noting for this clone: Its antigen is unidentified.

The method was immunoSEQ multiplex PCR; TCRdb's version includes in-frame clones alone and lacks a portion of them. The repertoire holds nearly 65,000 clones, with about 91% as singletons. Trimming removed 2 bases at V and 7 bases at J, with 16 bases between. The CDR3 runs to 14 residues. Per germline, CDR1 SGHRS and CDR2 YFSETQ. Study results and limitations: Some nonresponders additionally presented with little normalized T-cell clonal expansion.

V usage is TRBV5-1 and J usage is TRBJ2-7; D not resolved. The clonotype originates from an adult with an advanced solid tumor such as melanoma, head and neck, liver or kidney cancer. The specimen was CD4+ or CD8+ T cells sorted from blood, collected in a trial of the OX40 agonist ivuxolimab. The CDR3 DNA is TGCGCCAGCAGCTTTACCAGTCCCTACGTGGAGCAGTACTTC. This codes for CASSFTSPYVEQYF.